The source of this T cell receptor (beta chain) is a study of blood T cell repertoires in COVID-19. Whole-study context: Sites across the United States, Italy and Spain contributed samples from acute and convalescent COVID-19.

In Cohort 3, a recovered donor had either two negative PCRs, clearance, or symptom resolution. Study processing details: Amplification from reference gene primers served as the basis for estimated nucleated cell counts. The protocol was immunoSEQ multiplex PCR, while the TCRdb copy is restricted to in-frame clones and leaves out a portion. That table supplies the V and J calls and clone size; D and trimming were determined from the DNA. The data contain 180,000 or so clones, about 80% of them singletons. The CDR3 is made up of 16 amino acids. V shed 6 bases, J shed 9 bases, and the junction held 18 bases outside the gene matches. Germline CDR1 and CDR2: DFQATT and SNEGSKA (reference sequence).

This clonotype was obtained from a middle-aged man who had recovered from COVID-19. The specimen sequenced was PBMCs or T cells enriched from blood (not recorded which). The chain combines TRBV20-1 with TRBJ1-5, with 9 bases fitting TRBD1. The CDR3 DNA follows: TGCAGTGCCAGTCTCCGGGACAGGGCATCTGGGGGGCCCCAGCATTTT. This translates into CSASLRDRASGGPQHF.